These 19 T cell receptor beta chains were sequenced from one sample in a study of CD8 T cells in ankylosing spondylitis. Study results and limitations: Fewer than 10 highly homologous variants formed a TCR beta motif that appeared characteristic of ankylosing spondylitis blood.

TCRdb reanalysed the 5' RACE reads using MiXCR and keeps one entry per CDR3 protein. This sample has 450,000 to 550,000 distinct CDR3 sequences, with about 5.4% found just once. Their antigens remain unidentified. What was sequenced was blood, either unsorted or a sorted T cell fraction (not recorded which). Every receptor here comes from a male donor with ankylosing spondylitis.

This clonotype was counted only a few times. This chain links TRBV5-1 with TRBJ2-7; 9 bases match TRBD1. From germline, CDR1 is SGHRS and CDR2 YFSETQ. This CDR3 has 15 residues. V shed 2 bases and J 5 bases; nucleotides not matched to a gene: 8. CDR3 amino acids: CASSFTGTGIDEQYF. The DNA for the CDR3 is TGCGCCAGCAGCTTCACCGGGACAGGGATTGACGAGCAGTACTTC. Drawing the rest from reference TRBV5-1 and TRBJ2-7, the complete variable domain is KAGVTQTPRYLIKTRGQQVTLSCSPISGHRSVSWYQQTPGQGLQFLFEYFSETQRNKGNFPGRFSGRQFSNSRSEMNVSTLELGDSALYLCASSFTGTGIDEQYFGPGTRLTVT.

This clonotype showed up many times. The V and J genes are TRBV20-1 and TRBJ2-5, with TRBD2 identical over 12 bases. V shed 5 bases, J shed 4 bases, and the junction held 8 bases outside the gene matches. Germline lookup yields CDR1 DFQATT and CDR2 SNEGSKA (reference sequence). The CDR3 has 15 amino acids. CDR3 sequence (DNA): TGCAGTGCTCCGCAGACTAGCGGGAGACGAGAGACCCAGTACTTC. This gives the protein CSAPQTSGRRETQYF.

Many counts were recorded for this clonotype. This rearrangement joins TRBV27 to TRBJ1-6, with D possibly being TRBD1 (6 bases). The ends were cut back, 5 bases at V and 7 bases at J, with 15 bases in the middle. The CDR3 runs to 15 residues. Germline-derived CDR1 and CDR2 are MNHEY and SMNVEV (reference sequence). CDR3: CASSNSGANNSPLHF. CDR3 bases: TGTGCCAGCAGTAATTCGGGGGCTAACAATTCACCCCTCCACTTT.

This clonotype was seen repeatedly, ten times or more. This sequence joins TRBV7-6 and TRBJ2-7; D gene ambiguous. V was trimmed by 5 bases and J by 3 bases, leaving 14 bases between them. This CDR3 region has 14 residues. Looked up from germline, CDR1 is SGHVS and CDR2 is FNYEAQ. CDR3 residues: CASSPFKKGYEQYF. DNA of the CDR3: TGTGCCAGCAGCCCCTTCAAGAAGGGCTACGAGCAGTACTTC.

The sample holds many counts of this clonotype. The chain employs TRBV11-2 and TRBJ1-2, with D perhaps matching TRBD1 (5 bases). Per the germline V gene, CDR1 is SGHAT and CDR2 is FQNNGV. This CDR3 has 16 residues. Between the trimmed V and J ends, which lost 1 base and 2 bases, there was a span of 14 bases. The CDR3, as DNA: TGTGCCAGCAGCTTAGGCCTGCCGGGACGGAACTATGGCTACACCTTC. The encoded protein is CASSLGLPGRNYGYTF.

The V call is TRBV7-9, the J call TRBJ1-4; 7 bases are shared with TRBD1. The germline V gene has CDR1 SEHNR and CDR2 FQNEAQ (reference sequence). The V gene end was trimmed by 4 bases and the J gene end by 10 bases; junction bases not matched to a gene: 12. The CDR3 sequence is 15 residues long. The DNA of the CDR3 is TGTGCCAGCAGCTCTTCCGGGACAGCGGCCAGAAAACTGTTTTTT. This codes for CASSSSGTAARKLFF.

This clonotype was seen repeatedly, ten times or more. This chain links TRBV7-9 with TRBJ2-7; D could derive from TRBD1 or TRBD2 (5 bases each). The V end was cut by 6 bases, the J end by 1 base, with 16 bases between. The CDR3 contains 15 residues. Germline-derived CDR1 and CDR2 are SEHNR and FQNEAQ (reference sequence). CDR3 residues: CASSPRGASSYEQYF. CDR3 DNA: TGTGCCAGCAGTCCCCGGGGCGCCTCATCCTACGAGCAGTACTTC.

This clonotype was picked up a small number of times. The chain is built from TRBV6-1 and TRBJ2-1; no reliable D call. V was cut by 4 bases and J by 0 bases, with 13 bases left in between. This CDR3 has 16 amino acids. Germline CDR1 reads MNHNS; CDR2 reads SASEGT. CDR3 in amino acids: CASSGHFSSSYNEQFF. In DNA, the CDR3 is TGTGCCAGCAGTGGACATTTTTCGAGCTCCTACAATGAGCAGTTCTTC.

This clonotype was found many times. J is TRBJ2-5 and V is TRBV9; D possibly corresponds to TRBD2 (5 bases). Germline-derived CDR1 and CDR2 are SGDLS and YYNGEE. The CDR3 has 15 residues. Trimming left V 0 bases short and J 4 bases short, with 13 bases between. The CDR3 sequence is CASSVGHGGRETQYF. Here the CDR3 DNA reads TGTGCCAGCAGCGTAGGACACGGAGGTAGAGAGACCCAGTACTTC.

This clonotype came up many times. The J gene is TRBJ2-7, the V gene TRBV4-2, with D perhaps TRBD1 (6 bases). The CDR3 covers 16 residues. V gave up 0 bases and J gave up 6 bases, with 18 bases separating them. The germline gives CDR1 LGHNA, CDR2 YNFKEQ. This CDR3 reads CASSQERGRGHGEQYF. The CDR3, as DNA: TGTGCCAGCAGCCAAGAGAGGGGGAGAGGGCACGGCGAGCAGTACTTC.

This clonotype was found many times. The CDR3 bases are TGCGCCAGCAGCCCCTCCACGGAACCCCTGGGATTCTACAATGAGCAGTTCTTC. Protein sequence: CASSPSTEPLGFYNEQFF. The genes are TRBV5-1 and TRBJ2-1; no definite D call. Deletions cut 4 bases from V and 3 bases from J, with 23 bases between. The germline gives CDR1 SGHRS, CDR2 YFSETQ. CDR3 length: 18 residues. Complete variable domain (other parts from reference TRBV5-1 and TRBJ2-1): KAGVTQTPRYLIKTRGQQVTLSCSPISGHRSVSWYQQTPGQGLQFLFEYFSETQRNKGNFPGRFSGRQFSNSRSEMNVSTLELGDSALYLCASSPSTEPLGFYNEQFFGPGTRLTVL.

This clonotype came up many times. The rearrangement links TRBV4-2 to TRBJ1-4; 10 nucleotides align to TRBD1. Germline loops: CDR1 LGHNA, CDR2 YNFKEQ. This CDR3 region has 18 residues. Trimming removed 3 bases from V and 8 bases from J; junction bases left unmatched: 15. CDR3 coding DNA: TGTGCCAGCAGCCATCCGGGACAGGGGAGCAGGAACTCGGAAAAACTGTTTTTT. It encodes CASSHPGQGSRNSEKLFF.

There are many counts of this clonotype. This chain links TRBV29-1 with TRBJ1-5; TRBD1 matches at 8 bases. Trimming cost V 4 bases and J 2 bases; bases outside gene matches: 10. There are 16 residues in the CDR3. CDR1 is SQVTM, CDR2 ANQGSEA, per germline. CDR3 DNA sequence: TGCAGCGTTGTGGGGACACAGGGGGAAGGCAATCAGCCCCAGCATTTT. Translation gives CSVVGTQGEGNQPQHF.

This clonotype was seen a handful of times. CDR3 nucleotides: TGTGCCAGCAGCTTAGTTTCGACAGGGGCCGGTTACAATGAGCAGTTCTTC. It codes for CASSLVSTGAGYNEQFF. This rearrangement joins TRBV11-2 to TRBJ2-1; 8 bases are a match to TRBD1. CDR3 length: 17 residues. The J segment lost 4 bases and the V segment lost 1 base, leaving 9 bases of the junction unmatched. Per germline, CDR1 SGHAT and CDR2 FQNNGV.

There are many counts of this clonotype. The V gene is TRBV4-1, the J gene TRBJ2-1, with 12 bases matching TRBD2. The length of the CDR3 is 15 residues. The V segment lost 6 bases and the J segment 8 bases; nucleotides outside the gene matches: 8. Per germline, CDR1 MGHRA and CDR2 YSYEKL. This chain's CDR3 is CASSRLAGESYEQFF. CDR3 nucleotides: TGCGCCAGCAGTCGACTAGCGGGAGAAAGCTATGAGCAGTTCTTC.

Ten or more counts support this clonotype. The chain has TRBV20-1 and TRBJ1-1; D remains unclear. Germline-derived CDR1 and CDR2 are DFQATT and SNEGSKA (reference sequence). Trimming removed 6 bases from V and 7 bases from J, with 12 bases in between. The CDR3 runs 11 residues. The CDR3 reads CSAGVSYEAFF. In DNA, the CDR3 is TGCAGTGCCGGCGTCTCATATGAAGCTTTCTTT.

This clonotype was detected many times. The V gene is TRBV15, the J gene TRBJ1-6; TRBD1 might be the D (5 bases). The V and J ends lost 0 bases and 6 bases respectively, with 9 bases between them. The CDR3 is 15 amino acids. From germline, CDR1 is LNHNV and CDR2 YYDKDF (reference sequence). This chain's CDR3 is CATSRDLGVNSPLHF. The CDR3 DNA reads TGTGCCACCAGCAGAGATCTGGGGGTTAATTCACCCCTCCACTTT.

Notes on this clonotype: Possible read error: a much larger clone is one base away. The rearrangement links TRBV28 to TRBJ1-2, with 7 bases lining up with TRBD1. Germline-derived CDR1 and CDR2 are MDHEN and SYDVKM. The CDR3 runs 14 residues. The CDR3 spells CASSALGTAAGYSF. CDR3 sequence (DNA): TGTGCCAGCAGCGCATTAGGGACAGCGGCTGGCTACTCCTTC.

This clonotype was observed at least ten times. DNA of the CDR3: TGCAGTGCTATATTTCCGGGCCACTACGAGCAGTACTTC. Translated, it gives CSAIFPGHYEQYF. V usage is TRBV20-1 and J usage is TRBJ2-7, with D uncertain. This CDR3 region has 13 residues. V was trimmed by 4 bases and J by 3 bases, leaving 13 bases between them. The germline CDR1 and CDR2 sequences are DFQATT and SNEGSKA (reference sequence).